A selection of T cell receptor beta chains follows, all from one sample in a study of cytomegalovirus exposure and HLA in healthy donors. Clones were sequenced by immunoSEQ multiplex PCR, and TCRdb holds only the in-frame ones, with some missing. The sample lists approximately 260,000 clones; 80% to 90% were seen once. The sequenced sample consisted of PBMCs. The receptors shown here come from a woman under 30 in good health and CMV-seronegative. Each CDR3 is given with its conserved first and last residue. Each record gives: J gene, CDR3 length, V gene, clone size, D gene, CDR3 DNA, CDR3 protein. A D gene is named only where the DNA matches it firmly. Clone size, where shown, is once, few, many, or a class for clones that have expanded.

TRBJ1-1 13 TRBV6-1 NA NA TGTGCCAGCAGAGTAAAGTGGAGCACTGAAGCTTTCTTT CASRVKWSTEAFF
TRBJ1-1 15 TRBV4-1 NA NA TGCGCCAGCAGCTTCCAATTGAGGGAGAACACTGAAGCTTTCTTT CASSFQLRENTEAFF
TRBJ1-4 15 TRBV4-1 once NA TGCGCCAGCAGCCAAAGCCCAGGGGTTGATGAAAAACTGTTTTTT CASSQSPGVDEKLFF
TRBJ2-3 16 TRBV5-8 NA TRBD1 TGTGCCAGCAGCTTTGGACAGGGGACTAACCCGGATACGCAGTATTTT CASSFGQGTNPDTQYF
TRBJ2-7 15 TRBV7-8 NA TRBD2 TGTGCCAGCAGCTCTAGCGGGGGGGCGAACTACGAGCAGTACTTC CASSSSGGANYEQYF
TRBJ2-1 19 TRBV4-1 NA TRBD2 TGCGCCAGCAGCCAGAGGGGACTAGCGGGAGATAGTTCCTACAATGAGCAGTTCTTC CASSQRGLAGDSSYNEQFF
TRBJ2-7 15 TRBV7-3 once NA TGTGCCAGCAGCTTAACGTCAACAGGGACCTACGAGCAGTACTTC CASSLTSTGTYEQYF
TRBJ1-1 15 TRBV19 NA NA TGTGCCAGTAGTATTCATTGGACAGCGAACACTGAAGCTTTCTTT CASSIHWTANTEAFF
TRBJ1-1 15 TRBV30 NA NA TGTGCCTGGAGTGTCTCAGGGCCACCGATGACTGAAGCTTTCTTT CAWSVSGPPMTEAFF
TRBJ2-3 15 TRBV7-6 NA TRBD2 TGTGCCAGCAGCTACCTAGCGGGAAGGCCAGATACGCAGTATTTT CASSYLAGRPDTQYF
TRBJ2-1 14 TRBV27 NA TRBD2 TGTGCCAGCAGACTAGCGGGGGCCTACAATGAGCAGTTCTTC CASRLAGAYNEQFF
TRBJ2-7 13 TRBV28 NA NA TGTGCCAGCGCCTACTGGAGTTCCTACGAGCAGTACTTC CASAYWSSYEQYF
TRBJ2-4 14 TRBV5-1 NA TRBD1 TGCGCCAGCAGCCCGGGACAGGGACTCACCATTCAGTACTTC CASSPGQGLTIQYF
TRBJ1-1 13 TRBV10-1 NA NA TGCGCCAGCTCCTACAGGTTGAACACTGAAGCTTTCTTT CASSYRLNTEAFF
TRBJ2-7 12 TRBV2 NA NA TGTGCCAGCGCGGGGATCTCCTACGAGCAGTACTTC CASAGISYEQYF
TRBJ2-7 14 TRBV13 NA NA TGTGCCAGCAGCTTAGGCCCCCGGTCCTACGAGCAGTACTTC CASSLGPRSYEQYF
TRBJ2-1 15 TRBV2 NA TRBD2 TGTGCCAGCAGTGTGGGTCTAGCGGGAGGCAATGAGCAGTTCTTC CASSVGLAGGNEQFF
TRBJ1-2 14 TRBV7-6 NA TRBD1 TGTGCCAGCAGCACGGGGACAGGGCACTATGGCTACACCTTC CASSTGTGHYGYTF
TRBJ2-3 16 TRBV9 NA TRBD2 TGTGCCAGCAGCGTGTGGGGCGGGGGAAGCACAGATACGCAGTATTTT CASSVWGGGSTDTQYF
TRBJ1-1 14 TRBV6-5 NA TRBD1 TGTGCCAGCAGGAAAAACAGGGGCAACACTGAAGCTTTCTTT CASRKNRGNTEAFF
TRBJ2-3 14 TRBV30 once TRBD2 TGTGCCTCGGGACTAGCGGGAAACACAGATACGCAGTATTTT CASGLAGNTDTQYF
TRBJ2-2 16 TRBV7-9 once NA TGTGCCAGCAGCTTCCGGCGGAGCCCGAACACCGGGGAGCTGTTTTTT CASSFRRSPNTGELFF
TRBJ1-5 14 TRBV4-1 NA TRBD1 TGCGCCAGCATGGCGACAGGGGAAAATCAGCCCCAGCATTTT CASMATGENQPQHF
TRBJ2-4 16 TRBV18 NA NA TGTGCCAGCTCACCACGCCCCAGTACGGCCAAAAACATTCAGTACTTC CASSPRPSTAKNIQYF